The present TCR beta chain was sequenced within a study of vaccination and CD4 T cells after COVID-19. Study context: Blood was drawn a median about 75 days post second dose, range 14 to 241.

Points from the study as a whole: A median of about 90% of reactive clones, in convalescent patients, became evident only post-vaccination.

With the Oncomine TCR Beta short-read assay, DNA from cultured CD4+ T cells was sequenced. TCRdb re-analysed the PCR reads in MiXCR, keeping a single row per CDR3 protein. The profile shows some 11,000 distinct CDR3 sequences, around 30% of them singletons. CDR3 length equals 13 residues. V lost 7 bases to trimming and J lost 3 bases; unmatched junction nucleotides: 8. The germline gives CDR1 GTSNPN, CDR2 SVGIG (reference sequence). Treatment given: roughly 10-day PBMC culture with coronavirus spike peptide pools or control peptides (ViraFEST assay). Notes on this clonotype: Its matching antigen is unknown.

The chain carries TRBV30 and TRBJ1-1; 7 nucleotides align to TRBD1. Material for sequencing was cultured CD4+ T cells from blood. This TCR derives from a human donor with COVID-19. The chain's CDR3 is CAYTGAVDTEAFF. The CDR3 nucleotides are TGTGCCTACACAGGGGCGGTGGACACTGAAGCTTTCTTT.